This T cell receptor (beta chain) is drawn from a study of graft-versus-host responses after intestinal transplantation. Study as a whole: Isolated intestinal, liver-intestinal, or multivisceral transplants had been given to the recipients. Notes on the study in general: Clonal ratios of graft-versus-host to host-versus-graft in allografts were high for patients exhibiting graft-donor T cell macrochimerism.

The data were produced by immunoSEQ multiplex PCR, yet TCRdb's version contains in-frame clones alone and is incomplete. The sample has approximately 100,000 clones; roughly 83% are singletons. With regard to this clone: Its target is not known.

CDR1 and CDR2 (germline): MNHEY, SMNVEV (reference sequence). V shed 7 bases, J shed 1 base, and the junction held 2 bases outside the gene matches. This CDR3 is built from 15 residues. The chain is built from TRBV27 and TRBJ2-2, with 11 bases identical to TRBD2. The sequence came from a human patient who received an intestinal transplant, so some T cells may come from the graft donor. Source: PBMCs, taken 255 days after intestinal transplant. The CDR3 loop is CASTGLAVNTGELFF. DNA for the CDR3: TGTGCCAGCACGGGACTAGCGGTGAACACCGGGGAGCTGTTTTTT.